The rows below give T cell receptor beta chains drawn from one sample of a study of a mutant IDH1 vaccine in newly diagnosed glioma. Assay: immunoSEQ multiplex PCR; the TCRdb copy retains only in-frame clones and omits some. The sample lists tens of thousands of clones, roughly nine tenths occurring once. The antigens these receptors bind are not known. Sequencing was performed on PBMCs, taken from a glioma patient whose treatment included an IDH1 peptide vaccine. These receptors were collected from a woman in her forties or fifties with glioma. CDR3s include the opening cysteine and the closing phenylalanine or tryptophan.

>TRBV6-1|TRBJ1-3|16
CASSERSGGAGNTIYF
>TRBV28|TRBJ2-5|13
CASSLPPGRAQYF
>TRBV6-4|TRBJ2-2|17
CASSLFPDSPNTGELFF
>TRBV25-1|TRBJ2-1|12
CATAQQGNEQFF
>TRBV28|TRBJ1-1|15
CASSLTGILNTEAFF
>TRBV30|TRBJ2-7|15
CAWDVGTSGIEGQYF
>TRBV7-6|TRBJ2-7|13
CASSHRGAYEQYF
>TRBV18|TRBJ2-3|16
CASSPKGLAGTDTQYF
>TRBV19|TRBJ2-7|14
CASSIIAESYEQYF
>TRBV7-6|TRBJ2-3|16
CASSFNYRRGGDTQYF
>TRBV30|TRBJ1-4|13
CAWSVRPGLKLFF
>TRBV7-9|TRBJ1-4|13
CASGTRRSEKLFF